This entry concerns a single TCR beta chain. Its antigen is currently unknown. The time point: week 47, end of study. A single vaccine dose contained 300 ug of mutant IDH1 20-mer peptide, and topical imiquimod was used with it. Each patient was administered eight vaccinations, scheduled in weeks 1, 3, 5, 7, 11, 15, 19 and 23. These data come from a study of a mutant IDH1 vaccine in newly diagnosed glioma. Overall study: Following radiotherapy alone, or alongside temozolomide cycles, vaccination was started after an interval of 4-6 weeks. Visit V12 was scheduled at week 35 and visit V13 at week 47.

The CDR3 covers 13 residues. Germline CDR1 is MDHEN and CDR2 is SYDVKM. The V segment lost 6 bases and the J segment 8 bases; nucleotides outside the gene matches: 5. Assay used: immunoSEQ multiplex PCR; TCRdb lists only in-frame clones, some missing. The sample has under 40,000 clones, around 82% seen once; the top ten hold 29%. The source material was PBMCs, sampled from a glioma patient whose treatment included an IDH1 peptide vaccine. The source of this sequence is a man aged 25 to 40 with glioma. The chain links TRBV28 to TRBJ1-4, with 8 bases that match TRBD1. CDR3 region: CASRTGGWEKLFF. As DNA, the CDR3 is TGTGCCAGCAGAACAGGGGGTTGGGAAAAACTGTTTTTT.